Sequencing of this T cell receptor (beta chain) was carried out in a study of human T cells and chemical hapten exposure. This clonotype came up many times. Before extraction, the whole blood was not fractionated, and total RNA was taken from it. TCRdb reprocessed the 5' RACE reads with MiXCR, giving one entry per CDR3 protein. The table records 110,000 to 150,000 distinct CDR3 sequences, around 4.4% of them present only once. The TCR comes from a female donor in good health.

CDR3 coding DNA: TGTGCCAGCAGTAGATACCACTCCCAGCGGGAAGCTTTCTTT. It codes for CASSRYHSQREAFF. V gene TRBV27 combines with J gene TRBJ1-1; no clear D. V was trimmed by 5 bases and J by 8 bases, leaving 18 bases between them. The CDR3 is 14 amino acids. The germline V gene has CDR1 MNHEY and CDR2 SMNVEV (reference sequence).